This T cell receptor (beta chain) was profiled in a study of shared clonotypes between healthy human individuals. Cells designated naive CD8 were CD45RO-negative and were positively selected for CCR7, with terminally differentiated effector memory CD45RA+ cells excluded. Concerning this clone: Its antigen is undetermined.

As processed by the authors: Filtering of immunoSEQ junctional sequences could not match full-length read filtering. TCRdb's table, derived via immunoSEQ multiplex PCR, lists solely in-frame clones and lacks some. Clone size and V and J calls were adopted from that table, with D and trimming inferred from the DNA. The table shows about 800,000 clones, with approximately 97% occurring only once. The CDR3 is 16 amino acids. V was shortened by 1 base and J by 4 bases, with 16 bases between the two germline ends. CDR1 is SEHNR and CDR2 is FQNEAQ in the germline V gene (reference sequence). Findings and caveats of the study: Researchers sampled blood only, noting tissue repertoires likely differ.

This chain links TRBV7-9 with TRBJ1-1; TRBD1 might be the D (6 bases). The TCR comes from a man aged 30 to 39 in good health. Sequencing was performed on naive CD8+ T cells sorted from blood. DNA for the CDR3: TGTGCCAGCAGCTTAGGGGCAACAGGGTCGGGCACTGAAGCTTTCTTT. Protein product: CASSLGATGSGTEAFF.